These T cell receptor beta chains were read from a single sample in a study of CD8 T cells in Susac syndrome. MiXCR, applied by TCRdb to the immunoSEQ multiplex PCR reads, yields one record per CDR3 protein. The sample contains roughly 140,000 distinct CDR3 sequences, over 95% of which appear only once. The sequenced material came from CD8+ T cells from PBMCs. Receptors originate from a human donor with multiple sclerosis. Both conserved end residues are part of each CDR3. The D gene is left open where the match is weak. Clone sizes are given selectively: once, few, many, or a class where the clone is expanded.

clone_size,j_call,d_call,v_call,cdr3_aa,cdr3_nt
once,TRBJ2-1,.,TRBV11-3,CASSLIREQFF,TGTGCCAGCAGCTTAATCAGGGAGCAGTTCTTC
.,TRBJ2-6,.,TRBV15,CATSSQSGANVLTF,TGTGCCACCAGCAGCCAGTCTGGGGCCAACGTCCTGACTTTC
.,TRBJ2-7,.,TRBV6-1,CASSFTRAGPVGEQYF,TGTGCCAGCAGCTTCACACGGGCGGGACCCGTGGGAGAGCAGTACTTC
.,TRBJ1-4,TRBD1,TRBV11-2,CASSSTGGGEKLFF,TGTGCCAGCAGCTCTACAGGGGGCGGTGAAAAACTGTTTTTT
.,TRBJ2-2,.,TRBV3-1,CASSQGSPGELFF,TGTGCCAGCAGCCAAGGGTCCCCCGGGGAGCTGTTTTTT
few,TRBJ1-1,.,TRBV28,CASSLRTEAFF,TGTGCCAGCAGTTTGCGCACTGAAGCTTTCTTT
once,TRBJ1-2,TRBD1,TRBV27,CASTRRGTGSSAGYTF,TGTGCCAGCACCCGAAGGGGGACAGGGTCTTCTGCTGGCTACACCTTC
.,TRBJ1-4,.,TRBV21-1,CASSTQDRLELFF,TGTGCCAGCAGCACTCAGGACAGATTGGAACTGTTTTTT
.,TRBJ2-3,.,TRBV7-3,CASSPSIGTDTQYF,TGTGCCAGCAGCCCCTCTATAGGCACAGATACGCAGTATTTT
few,TRBJ2-1,TRBD1,TRBV5-1,CASSPIRTGISNEQFF,TGCGCCAGCAGCCCTATACGGACAGGGATCTCCAATGAGCAGTTCTTC
.,TRBJ1-3,.,TRBV5-1,CASSIGISGNTIYF,TGCGCCAGCAGCATCGGGATCTCTGGAAACACCATATATTTT